The clone carrying this TCR beta chain was counted a single time. This record comes from a study of blood T cell repertoires in COVID-19. On the study more broadly: Samples representing acute and convalescent COVID-19 were sourced from the United States, Italy and Spain.

This table comes from immunoSEQ multiplex PCR, and its TCRdb copy is limited to in-frame clones, with some not included. The sample yields some 160,000 clones, 83% seen once. Trimming removed 2 bases from V and 2 bases from J, with 9 bases in between. The CDR3 spans 14 residues. Germline CDR1 and CDR2: MNHEY and SVGAGI. The chain couples TRBV6-5 to TRBJ2-5; possible D gene TRBD1, 5 bases. The receptor was derived from a human donor in a cohort sampled during active COVID-19. Sequences were obtained from peripheral blood. In DNA form, the CDR3 reads TGTGCCAGCAGTTACGGGGCTAAACAAGAGACCCAGTACTTC. It encodes CASSYGAKQETQYF.